The entry that follows covers one TCR beta chain sequence. Unique molecular identifiers were incorporated during preparation of the TCRbeta library. TCRdb reprocessed the PCR reads with MiXCR, giving one entry per CDR3 protein. This table has over 120,000 distinct CDR3 sequences, about 9% appearing once. V shed 5 bases and J 9 bases; nucleotides not matched to a gene: 1. The CDR3 totals 10 residues. CDR1 and CDR2 (germline): SQVTM, ANQGSEA. The data derive from a study of T-cell reconstitution after alpha-beta-depleted transplantation in children. This rearrangement joins TRBV29-1 to TRBJ2-1; 7 bases are shared with TRBD2. This receptor was identified in a female patient younger than 10 who had a stem cell transplant for congenital amegakaryocytic thrombocytopenia, so the T cells may come from the graft donor. The sequencing used PBMCs, mostly from graft donor cells, collected 180 days after TCRalphabeta/CD19-depleted stem cell transplant. DNA for the CDR3: TGCAGCGTTTCGGGGGGTGAGCAGTTCTTC. This encodes CSVSGGEQFF.